Listed here are 6 T cell receptor beta chains from one sample, sequenced in a study of blood T cell repertoires in COVID-19. TCRdb's copy holds only in-frame clones and misses some; the assay was immunoSEQ multiplex PCR. Of 400,000 to 550,000 clones listed, roughly 89% are singletons. The sequencing input was peripheral blood. The receptor set was obtained from a woman between 25 and 40 years old with acute or convalescent COVID-19.

This clone was counted many times. This same CDR3 is encoded by further DNA sequences in the sample. The chain is built from TRBV5-1 and TRBJ1-5; D ambiguous. V gave up 4 bases and J gave up 0 bases, with 8 bases separating them. Looked up from germline, CDR1 is SGHRS and CDR2 is YFSETQ. There are 14 residues in the CDR3. CDR3 sequence reads: CASSPDNSNQPQHF. The CDR3 DNA reads TGCGCCAGCAGCCCTGACAATAGCAATCAGCCCCAGCATTTT.

The gene calls are TRBV28 and TRBJ2-1; 8 bases are a match to TRBD2. Per the germline V gene, CDR1 is MDHEN and CDR2 is SYDVKM. The CDR3 totals 15 residues. V gave up 5 bases and J gave up 0 bases; unmatched junction bases: 3. In DNA, the CDR3 is TGTGCCAGCAGTCTGGGGACTAGCTCCTACAATGAGCAGTTCTTC. This gives the protein CASSLGTSSYNEQFF. Complete variable domain (other parts from reference TRBV28 and TRBJ2-1): DVKVTQSSRYLVKRTGEKVFLECVQDMDHENMFWYRQDPGLGLRLIYFSYDVKMKEKGDIPEGYSVSREKKERFSLILESASTNQTSMYLCASSLGTSSYNEQFFGPGTRLTVL.

This chain joins TRBV6-5 and TRBJ2-3; 9 positions match TRBD2. Germline loops: CDR1 MNHEY, CDR2 SVGAGI. J gave up 2 bases and V 8 bases, and 2 bases lay outside the gene matches. The CDR3 contains 13 residues. The chain's CDR3 is CASLAGTTDTQYF. The CDR3 DNA follows: TGTGCCAGCCTAGCGGGGACCACAGATACGCAGTATTTT.

This clone was seen only once. The chain has TRBV7-3 and TRBJ2-3; D might be TRBD1 (6 bases). V lost 5 bases and J 6 bases, leaving 6 bases between the germline ends. Per the germline V gene, CDR1 is SGHTA and CDR2 is FQGTGA. This CDR3 has 11 residues. The CDR3 spells CASSQGDTQYF. The CDR3 DNA follows: TGTGCCAGCAGCCAGGGGGATACGCAGTATTTT. Variable domain in full (rest from reference TRBV7-3 and TRBJ2-3): GAGVSQTPSNKVTEKGKYVELRCDPISGHTALYWYRQSLGQGPEFLIYFQGTGAADDSGLPNDRFFAVRPEGSVSTLKIQRTERGDSAVYLCASSQGDTQYFGPGTRLTVL.

The chain joins TRBV28 to TRBJ1-2; 7 bases match TRBD1. CDR3 length equals 15 residues. The trim removed 5 bases at V and 8 bases at J, leaving 14 bases unmatched. The germline V gene encodes CDR1 MDHEN and CDR2 SYDVKM. The CDR3 is CASSTQSTGSGGYTF. CDR3 nucleotides: TGTGCCAGCAGTACCCAATCGACAGGGTCGGGCGGCTACACCTTC.

The chain recombines TRBV7-3 with TRBJ2-3; 7 positions agree with TRBD2. CDR3 length: 15 residues. Germline values: CDR1 SGHTA, CDR2 FQGTGA. With 1 base clipped from V and 2 bases from J, the junction kept 3 bases outside the gene matches. The chain's CDR3 is CASSLSGGDTDTQYF. The DNA of the CDR3 is TGTGCCAGCAGCTTAAGTGGGGGGGACACAGATACGCAGTATTTT.